Listed below are T cell receptor beta chains from one sample, sequenced in a study of shared clonotypes between healthy human individuals. Assay used: immunoSEQ multiplex PCR; TCRdb lists only in-frame clones, some missing. The sample shows about 1.1 million clones, approximately 77% of them seen only once. The sequencing sample was made of memory CD4+ T cells from PBMCs. All receptors derive from a young man in good health. Some clones in this sample may be carry-over from other donors' samples. CDR3s include the opening cysteine and the closing phenylalanine or tryptophan. A D gene is named only where the DNA matches it firmly. The size field is filled for only some rows; it gives once, few, many or a size class.

J: TRBJ2-1; size: few; V: TRBV5-1; D: NA; CDR3: CASSLEAGRGGEQFF; DNA: TGCGCCAGCAGCTTGGAGGCAGGCCGAGGGGGTGAGCAGTTCTTC
J: TRBJ1-2; size: NA; V: TRBV7-3; D: TRBD1; CDR3: CASSLVMAGGNDGYTF; DNA: TGTGCCAGCAGCTTAGTTATGGCAGGGGGTAACGATGGCTACACCTTC
J: TRBJ2-7; size: NA; V: TRBV30; D: TRBD2; CDR3: CAWSQRGLAGGEQYF; DNA: TGTGCCTGGTCCCAACGAGGACTAGCGGGAGGAGAGCAGTACTTC
J: TRBJ2-3; size: once; V: TRBV5-1; D: TRBD1; CDR3: CASSFLGQGGSDTQYF; DNA: TGCGCCAGCAGCTTCCTGGGACAGGGGGGGTCGGATACGCAGTATTTT
J: TRBJ1-2; size: once; V: TRBV7-6; D: NA; CDR3: CASSLGVDRLDGYTF; DNA: TGTGCCAGCAGCTTAGGGGTTGACAGGTTGGATGGCTACACCTTC
J: TRBJ1-2; size: once; V: TRBV7-2; D: NA; CDR3: CASSLSLGFWGNNYGYTF; DNA: TGTGCCAGCAGCTTGAGCCTAGGGTTCTGGGGGAATAACTATGGCTACACCTTC
J: TRBJ2-5; size: NA; V: TRBV5-3; D: NA; CDR3: CARSSLKTSPQETQYF; DNA: TGTGCCAGAAGCTCGTTAAAAACTAGCCCCCAAGAGACCCAGTACTTC
J: TRBJ2-7; size: NA; V: TRBV5-6; D: TRBD1; CDR3: CASSSTKPPGTDSYEQYF; DNA: TGTGCCAGCAGCTCGACTAAACCCCCCGGGACAGACAGTTACGAGCAGTACTTC
J: TRBJ2-7; size: NA; V: TRBV5-6; D: TRBD1; CDR3: CASSLYGTGFPYEQYF; DNA: TGTGCCAGCAGCTTGTACGGGACAGGATTTCCCTACGAGCAGTACTTC
J: TRBJ2-2; size: NA; V: TRBV5-6; D: NA; CDR3: CASSLISGELFF; DNA: TGTGCCAGCAGCTTGATCTCCGGGGAGCTGTTTTTT
J: TRBJ1-1; size: NA; V: TRBV5-4; D: NA; CDR3: CASSLGGPMNTEAFF; DNA: TGTGCCAGCAGCTTGGGGGGGCCTATGAACACTGAAGCTTTCTTT
J: TRBJ2-1; size: NA; V: TRBV14; D: NA; CDR3: CASSQPGLTPYNEQFF; DNA: TGTGCCAGCAGCCAACCGGGACTCACCCCTTACAATGAGCAGTTCTTC
J: TRBJ2-3; size: NA; V: TRBV19; D: NA; CDR3: CASSRGGFSTDTQYF; DNA: TGTGCCAGTAGTAGAGGGGGTTTTAGCACAGATACGCAGTATTTT
J: TRBJ2-1; size: NA; V: TRBV9; D: NA; CDR3: CASSVDGGGIALDEQFF; DNA: TGTGCCAGCAGCGTAGACGGCGGCGGGATAGCTTTGGATGAGCAGTTCTTC
J: TRBJ2-3; size: NA; V: TRBV2; D: NA; CDR3: CASTRAGSTDTQYF; DNA: TGTGCCAGCACCCGGGCAGGCAGCACAGATACGCAGTATTTT
J: TRBJ2-1; size: NA; V: TRBV7-6; D: NA; CDR3: CASSLVTDNEQFF; DNA: TGTGCCAGCAGCTTAGTGACCGACAATGAGCAGTTCTTC
J: TRBJ1-2; size: NA; V: TRBV10-3; D: TRBD1; CDR3: CAISEARDARQGAGYGYTF; DNA: TGTGCCATCAGTGAGGCCCGAGACGCCCGACAGGGGGCGGGATATGGCTACACCTTC
J: TRBJ2-2; size: NA; V: TRBV4-1; D: NA; CDR3: CASSHNWDGTGELFF; DNA: TGCGCCAGCAGCCATAACTGGGACGGCACCGGGGAGCTGTTTTTT
J: TRBJ1-2; size: NA; V: TRBV5-4; D: NA; CDR3: CASSGSGSNYGYTF; DNA: TGTGCCAGCAGCGGTAGCGGGTCTAACTATGGCTACACCTTC
J: TRBJ1-5; size: NA; V: TRBV2; D: NA; CDR3: CASSLELYSNQPQHF; DNA: TGTGCCAGCAGCCTGGAGCTATATAGCAATCAGCCCCAGCATTTT
J: TRBJ1-5; size: NA; V: TRBV28; D: TRBD1; CDR3: CASSSRTGLSNQPQHF; DNA: TGTGCCAGCAGTTCTCGGACAGGGCTTAGCAATCAGCCCCAGCATTTT